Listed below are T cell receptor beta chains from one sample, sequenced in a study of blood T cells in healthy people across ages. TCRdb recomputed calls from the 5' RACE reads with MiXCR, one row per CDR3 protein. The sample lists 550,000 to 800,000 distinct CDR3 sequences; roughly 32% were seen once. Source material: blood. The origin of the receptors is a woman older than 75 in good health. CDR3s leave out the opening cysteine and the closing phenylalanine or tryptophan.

ASSHRAEQY,TRBJ2-7,TRBV2
ASQGGQGSFGQY,TRBJ2-4,TRBV28
AWSTLRTEAF,TRBJ1-1,TRBV30
ASSLGQATNEKLF,TRBJ1-4,TRBV12-3/TRBV12-4
ASSSTWGNEQF,TRBJ2-1,TRBV6-4
ASSLVQGVGELF,TRBJ2-2,TRBV5-1
ASSSGRRLYNEQF,TRBJ2-1,TRBV7-3
AWRSGGHTAQY,TRBJ2-3,TRBV30
SASFWDRDNSPLH,TRBJ1-6,TRBV20-1
ATSRGQGLNEQF,TRBJ2-1,TRBV15
AVSESVGFGVQPQH,TRBJ1-5,TRBV10-3
AISESRQSQGNEQF,TRBJ2-1,TRBV10-3
ATRGGTNYGYT,TRBJ1-2,TRBV15
ASSLPGLSDEQY,TRBJ2-7,TRBV12-3/TRBV12-4
SASGPPADTEAF,TRBJ1-1,TRBV20-1
ATSRDLQDTEAF,TRBJ1-1,TRBV15
SARPGQLYNEQF,TRBJ2-1,TRBV20-1
ASRLDSTSSYEQY,TRBJ2-7,TRBV5-1
ASSLAGPTEVF,TRBJ1-1,TRBV7-2
SAIPGGVSGYGYT,TRBJ1-2,TRBV20-1
ASSLDGTSGRLADTQY,TRBJ2-3,TRBV7-2
ASFRISGNTIY,TRBJ1-3,TRBV6-5
ASSATGAGANVLT,TRBJ2-6,TRBV9
SATAPVAGVGRDTQY,TRBJ2-3,TRBV20-1
ASSEYPGETEAF,TRBJ1-1,TRBV25-1
SARDSGGNYEQY,NA,TRBV20-1
ASGGLALHEQF,TRBJ2-1,TRBV6-2/TRBV6-3